A selection of T cell receptor beta chains follows, all from one sample in a study of Ad26.COV2.S vaccination and SARS-CoV-2 variants. The repertoire was sequenced with immunoSEQ multiplex PCR; TCRdb's copy has only in-frame clones and lacks some. This table holds about 400,000 clones, more than 75% found once. Specimen: peripheral blood, collected in a trial of Ad26.COV2.S vaccine versus placebo. The receptors stem from a person between 18 and 65 years old who received the Ad26.COV2.S COVID-19 vaccine or a placebo. The CDR3 runs from the conserved cysteine through the conserved F or W. The order of the fields is D gene, CDR3 length, J gene, clone size, V gene, CDR3 DNA, CDR3 protein. The D gene is left open where the match is weak. Size is stated for part of the rows, as once, few or many counts, or as a class when the clone is expanded.

>-|15|TRBJ1-2|many|TRBV23-1
TGCGCCAGCAGTCAGCCGAGTAGGGCCAACTATGGCTACACCTTC
CASSQPSRANYGYTF
>-|15|TRBJ2-6|-|TRBV6-1
TGTGCCAGCAGTGATAGGGCCTCTGGGGCCAACGTCCTGACTTTC
CASSDRASGANVLTF
>TRBD2|12|TRBJ2-7|-|TRBV6-2/TRBV6-3
TGTGCCAGCAGTTATCGACTAGCAGATCGGTACTTC
CASSYRLADRYF
>TRBD1|15|TRBJ1-1|-|TRBV7-9
TGTGCCAGCAGCTCCTCCGGGACAGGGAACACTGAAGCTTTCTTT
CASSSSGTGNTEAFF
>-|13|TRBJ2-3|-|TRBV11-2
TGTGCCAGCAGCCATATCCTCCAAGATACGCAGTATTTT
CASSHILQDTQYF
>-|15|TRBJ2-7|-|TRBV29-1
TGCAGCGTTGAGGTCAGGACCCCGAGAGCCTACGAGCAGTACTTC
CSVEVRTPRAYEQYF
>-|15|TRBJ2-5|-|TRBV5-4
TGTGCCAGCAGCTCCATGTACCGGCCCGGAGAGACCCAGTACTTC
CASSSMYRPGETQYF
>TRBD1|15|TRBJ2-7|-|TRBV5-5
TGTGCCAGCAGCTTGCTTGGGACAGCCTCCTACGAGCAGTACTTC
CASSLLGTASYEQYF
>TRBD1|16|TRBJ2-5|-|TRBV2
TGTGCCAGCACACTTGGCGCGGGACAGGGGAAAGAGACCCAGTACTTC
CASTLGAGQGKETQYF
>TRBD2|15|TRBJ2-1|-|TRBV13
TGTGCCAGCAGCAAACTAGGGACTAGCAGTAATGAGCAGTTCTTC
CASSKLGTSSNEQFF
>-|15|TRBJ2-7|-|TRBV9
TGTGCCAGCAGCCCCTATTGGGGTTCCCTCGGGGAGCAGTACTTC
CASSPYWGSLGEQYF
>TRBD2|16|TRBJ2-1|-|TRBV11-3
TGTGCCAGCAGCTTAGTCCCGGGGGGGCCATACAATGAGCAGTTCTTC
CASSLVPGGPYNEQFF
>-|12|TRBJ1-1|-|TRBV28
TGTGCCAGCAGTTTTTCCATACCTGAAGCTTTCTTT
CASSFSIPEAFF
>-|11|TRBJ2-1|-|TRBV29-1
TGCAGCGGCGGGGCAAGTGGTGAGCAGTTCTTC
CSGGASGEQFF
>TRBD1|15|TRBJ2-1|-|TRBV10-3
TGTGCCATCAGTGAGGGGACAGGGGCGTTCAATGAGCAGTTCTTC
CAISEGTGAFNEQFF
>TRBD1|13|TRBJ2-7|-|TRBV2
TGTGCCAGCAGTCCCGGGACAGGGTCACTGCAGTACTTC
CASSPGTGSLQYF
>-|14|TRBJ1-1|once|TRBV7-2
TGTGCCAGCTCTATACAGGTGCTGAACACTGAAGCTTTCTTT
CASSIQVLNTEAFF
>-|13|TRBJ2-7|once|TRBV19
TGTGCCAGTAGCCGGACGGAACCCTACGAGCAGTACTTC
CASSRTEPYEQYF
>-|14|TRBJ2-2|-|TRBV28
TGTGCCAGCAGTTCCGGACTAAACACCGGGGAGCTGTTTTTT
CASSSGLNTGELFF
>-|15|TRBJ1-2|-|TRBV6-5
TGTGCCAGCAGTTACTCGAGTCAGGGCGGCTATGGCTACACCTTC
CASSYSSQGGYGYTF
>-|13|TRBJ1-1|-|TRBV6-2/TRBV6-3
TGTGCCAGCAGTTACTACTGGGGCACTGAAGCTTTCTTT
CASSYYWGTEAFF
>-|14|TRBJ2-1|-|TRBV5-4
TGTGCCAGCAGCTTGTTCCTCGGTGCGAATGAGCAGTTCTTC
CASSLFLGANEQFF
>-|15|TRBJ1-1|-|TRBV2
TGTGCCAGCAGTGAAGTGGGGGCTCGAATCACTGAAGCTTTCTTT
CASSEVGARITEAFF
>TRBD2|17|TRBJ2-2|few|TRBV7-3
TGTGCCAGCAGCCCCCGGGGGGGCCGATTAAACACCGGGGAGCTGTTTTTT
CASSPRGGRLNTGELFF
>-|13|TRBJ2-2|-|TRBV19
TGTGCCAGTATGGGGACATATCACCGGGAGCTGTTTTTT
CASMGTYHRELFF
>TRBD1|15|TRBJ2-7|-|TRBV4-1
TGCGCCAGCAGCCAAGTGACAGGGCGGAGGAACGAGCAGTACTTC
CASSQVTGRRNEQYF